This TCR beta chain was obtained from a study of T cells in Graves' hyperthyroidism and ophthalmopathy. This clonotype was counted many times. No antigen is known for it. Amplification of TCR beta CDR3 regions used RNA as the template. When the TCR CDR3 underwent first-round RT-PCR, the HTBI primer set was used. MiXCR, run by TCRdb on the multiplex PCR reads, gives a single entry per CDR3 protein. The sample has 700,000 or so distinct CDR3 sequences, about 16% seen once. Clinical symptoms, serum thyroxine, TRAb, thyroid ultrasound and orbital computed tomography established diagnosis. Study findings and constraints: In validation, the model predicted ophthalmopathy. These predictions came a median 6.5 months before onset. A 13 V-J model separated ophthalmopathy from stable hyperthyroidism. Blood also carried most thyroid clonotypes expanded above 0.001.

Sample: blood. The clonotype comes from a man aged 18 to 29 with Graves' hyperthyroidism.

CDR3 in amino acids: CASSAGQETQYF. The CDR3 DNA reads as TGTGCCAGCAGCGCGGGTCAAGAGACCCAGTACTTC. This chain links TRBV12-3 or TRBV12-4 with TRBJ2-5; a possible D gene is TRBD2 (5 bases). With 6 bases removed from V and 2 bases from J, the gap between germline ends came to 7 bases. The CDR3 is made up of 12 amino acids.